This T cell receptor (beta chain) comes out of a study of blood T cell repertoires in COVID-19. Produced via immunoSEQ multiplex PCR; TCRdb's table is partial and in-frame only. The table lists about 120,000 clones, over 80% of them singletons. Germline V gene sequence: CDR1 SGDLS, CDR2 YYNGEE. The CDR3 is 15 residues long. Trimming shortened V by 0 bases and J by 0 bases, and 7 bases separated the two germline ends. The TCR sequence derives from a man aged 70 or older with acute or convalescent COVID-19. The chain links TRBV9 to TRBJ1-3; D unclear. Material for sequencing was peripheral blood. The CDR3 spells CASSVEPSSGNTIYF. Here the CDR3 DNA reads TGTGCCAGCAGCGTAGAGCCGAGCTCTGGAAACACCATATATTTT.